This paragraph covers one T cell receptor (beta chain) sequence. This clonotype was counted a few times. Its specific antigen is unknown. No much larger clone is present one base from it, and per-base qualities are unavailable. The intended sense of this specimen's time point label: patch test 2, 6 weeks after DPC sensitization. This sample's treatment or condition label indicates: therapeutic diphenylcyclopropenone sensitization with weekly scalp DPC. Blood at each patch-test visit was drawn before the patch test was applied. Patients were eligible if aged 18 to 70, diagnosed with alopecia and judged suitable for DPC therapy, and pregnant patients were excluded. Total RNA was extracted from unfractionated whole blood that had been collected in Tempus Blood RNA tubes. The sample is drawn from a study of human T cells and chemical hapten exposure (dated by TCRdb to 2020 to 2023). Some background on the complete study: For sensitization, 2% DPC in acetone was applied to a roughly 2 cm by roughly 2 cm area of upper inner arm skin. Throughout the roughly 26-week study period, patients were also given weekly therapeutic DPC doses on the scalp. Patch testing on the upper back used Finn chambers containing 0.01% DPC, with scoring done after 6 days according to International Contact Dermatitis Research Group standards. Most of the patients in the cohort were female, and the cohort covered alopecia areata with under or over 50% scalp involvement, alopecia totalis and alopecia universalis. Libraries were pooled for sequencing, and per-sample TCR yields varied mainly because of small differences in library volumes within the pool. The study tracked peripheral blood TCR repertoire changes in vivo during primary and secondary sensitization to the hapten diphenylcyclopropenone (DPC) in alopecia patients. Blood was sampled from patients pre-sensitization (week 0) and at 2, 6 and about 24 weeks after DPC sensitization. Approximately 28 alopecia patients gave blood for TCR sequencing at one to four time points (pre-sensitization, 2, 6 and 24 weeks). Here is what the overall study found, with its caveats: A positive correlation was found between the number of PT1 expanded TCRs and patch test score, with significance reached at thresholds 8, 16 and 32 but not 4. Because all patients had alopecia, a presumed autoimmune disease, the immune response of the patients might differ from that of healthy individuals. Expanded TCRs formed significantly more large CDR3 similarity clusters than pre-sensitization or healthy control sets, consistent with antigen-driven responses. No change with DPC sensitization was found in the number of TCRs above 1 in 1000 frequency, and no evidence of global repertoire structure alterations was found. Repeated subsampling changed both the strength of the expansion versus patch-test correlation and the threshold at which that correlation became significant.

Receptors were amplified or captured by RACE. Instrument used: NextSeq 500. During library preparation, unique molecular identifiers were attached to individual cDNA molecules so that TCRs could be counted in a quantitative, reproducible way. From each blood RNA sample, both TCR alpha and TCR beta chains were sequenced. Processing in the source paper ran as follows. A median of roughly 99,000 TCRs per sample was observed, with a range of about 20,000 to 700,000. V, J and CDR3 annotation of the TCR reads was performed with the Decombinator software suite. To make PS versus PT1 abundance plots, every sample was subsampled to the same number of TCRs (28,000). TCRs were defined as expanded if absent before sensitization and observed at least eight times at the 2-week time point. TCRdb trimmed the raw reads at Q25, called clones with MiXCR and kept productive beta chains. Identical CDR3 proteins give one entry, which carries the most common genes and DNA. The V and J calls, along with clone size, are taken from TCRdb and not from the paper's own processing. The sample table lists fewer than 150,000 distinct CDR3 sequences, roughly 12% of them with a count of one. Approximately 1.3% of the sample lies in the top ten.

The germline V gene sets CDR1 to SGHVS and CDR2 to FQNEAQ. Compared with germline, V lacks 9 bases and J lacks 5 bases; bases without a gene match: 7. The CDR3 has 14 amino acids, counting the end cysteine and phenylalanine. Of all the DNA, just the CDR3 is kept, 42 bases in frame from base 1. The input for sequencing was whole blood, taken in connection with sensitization to the hapten diphenylcyclopropenone (DPC). This TCR was recovered from a woman between 50 and 59 years old with alopecia areata. Some clones in this sample may be carry-over from other donors' samples. The chain is made from TRBV7-8 and TRBJ2-3; TRBD1 lines up with 11 middle nucleotides. The CDR3 region reads CARRTGGLGDTQYF. The bases are TGTGCCAGACGGACAGGGGGCCTTGGAGATACGCAGTATTTT.